The 28 T cell receptor beta chains given below trace back to one sample, sequenced in a study of T cell clonality in common variable immunodeficiency. Clones were sequenced by immunoSEQ multiplex PCR, and TCRdb holds only the in-frame ones, with some missing. The table lists about 28,000 clones, with no singletons. Study-level results: Common variable immunodeficiency TCR beta sequences reportedly had fewer deletions and N-nucleotide insertions.

Their antigens remain unidentified. Sequenced sample: peripheral blood mononuclear cells. The receptor set was obtained from a human donor with common variable immunodeficiency.

Points on this clone: The read terminates 3 residues ahead of where the CDR3 ends, so the germline J gene completes it. The chain employs TRBV5-1 and TRBJ2-7; 8 nucleotides line up with TRBD1. The CDR3 is made up of 15 amino acids. J was trimmed by 3 bases and V by 4 bases; bases with no gene match: 9. The germline V gene encodes CDR1 SGHRS and CDR2 YFSETQ. The part of the CDR3 DNA that was read is TGCGCCAGCAGCCCCGATCAGGGGGCGGGCTACGAG. This gives the protein CASSPDQGAGYE. The whole CDR3 protein is CASSPDQGAGYEQYF.

In regard to this clone: Read coverage stops 3 residues before the CDR3 terminus; the germline J gene supplies the remainder. This chain uses TRBV7-9 with TRBJ2-7; perhaps TRBD2 as D (6 bases). The CDR3 consists of 12 residues. CDR1 and CDR2 from the germline V gene are SEHNR and FQNEAQ (reference sequence). The V end was cut by 7 bases, the J end by 6 bases, with 13 bases between. The chain's CDR3 is CASTYGGIEQYF. CDR3 DNA, as far as it was read: TGTGCCAGCACCTATGGGGGGATCGAG. The full variable domain, in which reference TRBV7-9 and TRBJ2-7 provide the parts outside the CDR3, is DTGVSQNPRHKITKRGQNVTFRCDPISEHNRLYWYRQTLGQGPEFLTYFQNEAQLEKSRLLSDRFSAERPKGSFSTLEIQRTEQGDSAMYLCASTYGGIEQYFGPGTRLTVT.

This clone was seen more than once but under ten times. The read terminates 3 residues before the CDR3 end, so the remaining end is supplied by the germline J gene. The chain links TRBV7-6 to TRBJ2-3; 7 nucleotides agree with TRBD1. This CDR3 region has 15 residues. V was clipped by 5 bases and J by 0 bases; unmatched bases: 5. CDR1 is SGHVS, CDR2 FNYEAQ, per germline. The CDR3 bases that were read are TGTGCCAGCAGCAGGACAGGATTTAGCACAGATACG. Amino acid sequence: CASSRTGFSTDT. The full CDR3 is CASSRTGFSTDTQYF.

This clone was detected a few times. The read ends 3 residues early relative to the CDR3; the germline J gene fills the gap. The V gene is TRBV19, the J gene TRBJ2-2; perhaps TRBD1 as D (6 bases). Trimming took 5 bases from V and 9 from J, leaving 13 bases between them. Germline-derived CDR1 and CDR2 are LNHDA and SQIVND (reference sequence). The CDR3 has 13 residues. The CDR3 bases that were read are TGTGCCAGTAGTTGGCAGGGGTACCGGGAG. It is translated as CASSWQGYRE. The full CDR3 reads CASSWQGYRELFF. Based on the CDR3 plus reference TRBV19 and TRBJ2-2, the full variable domain is DGGITQSPKYLFRKEGQNVTLSCEQNLNHDAMYWYRQDPGQGLRLIYYSQIVNDFQKGDIAEGYSVSREKKESFPLTVTSAQKNPTAFYLCASSWQGYRELFFGEGSRLTVL.

There are a few counts of this clone. The CDR3 goes on 3 residues after the read ends, and that part is filled in from the germline J gene. The chain has TRBV7-2 and TRBJ2-3, with 11 bases identical to TRBD2. The germline gives CDR1 SGHTA, CDR2 FQGNSA. This CDR3 contains 15 residues. CDR3 DNA, as far as it was read: TGTGCCAGCAGCTTAGTAACTAGCGGGGGCAGCACG. Protein product: CASSLVTSGGST. The whole CDR3 region reads CASSLVTSGGSTQYF.

This clone was observed many times. The read stops 3 residues short of the end of the CDR3; the missing end is completed from the germline J gene. This chain uses TRBV5-1 with TRBJ2-4; D gene ambiguous. The CDR3 is 16 amino acids. From germline, CDR1 is SGHRS and CDR2 YFSETQ. Between the trimmed V and J ends, which lost 4 bases and 2 bases, there was a span of 16 bases. The part of the CDR3 DNA that was read is TGCGCCAGCAGCCTGGACCCCAGAGTTACCAAAAACATT. It codes for CASSLDPRVTKNI. The entire CDR3 protein reads CASSLDPRVTKNIQYF.

Note on this clone: The read ends 3 residues shy of where the CDR3 ends; the end is completed using the germline J gene. The rearrangement joins TRBV7-9 to TRBJ1-6; D is undetermined. Per the germline V gene, CDR1 is SEHNR and CDR2 is FQNEAQ (reference sequence). V was trimmed by 5 bases and J by 7 bases, leaving 9 bases between them. CDR3 size: 13 residues. CDR3: CASSLQLNSPLHF. The CDR3 bases that were read are TGTGCCAGCAGCCTCCAACTGAATTCACCC.

This clone was seen only a few times. The CDR3 goes on 3 residues after the read ends, and that part is filled in from the germline J gene. V is TRBV19 and J is TRBJ2-3; TRBD2 matches at 11 bases. Germline loops: CDR1 LNHDA, CDR2 SQIVND (reference sequence). The trim removed 3 bases at V and 1 base at J, leaving 9 bases unmatched. The CDR3 runs to 18 residues. CDR3 sequence reads: CASSILSGGAMGTDTQYF. Incomplete CDR3 DNA: TGTGCCAGTAGTATCCTTAGCGGGGGGGCCATGGGCACAGATACG.

This clone was observed at least ten times. Sequencing ends 3 residues short of the CDR3 end; the germline J gene provides the rest. This sequence joins TRBV18 and TRBJ1-5, with D maybe TRBD1 (5 bases). This CDR3 spans 13 amino acids. Germline values: CDR1 KGHSH, CDR2 LQKENI. The V end lost 3 bases, the J end lost 8 bases, and 11 bases lay between the germline ends. The CDR3 loop is CASSPSAGKPQHF. The part of the CDR3 DNA that was read is TGTGCCAGCTCACCGTCCGCAGGGAAGCCC.

This clone was found a few times. The CDR3 end lies 3 residues beyond the end of the read and is filled in from the germline J gene. The chain uses TRBV6-2 or TRBV6-3 and TRBJ1-3, with 8 bases that match TRBD1. Germline values: CDR1 MNHEY, CDR2 SVGEGT. This CDR3 spans 13 amino acids. V gave up 8 bases and J gave up 3 bases; unmatched junction bases: 3. CDR3 bases read: TGTGCCAGCCCGACAGGGGTTGGAAACACC. Translated: CASPTGVGNT. The whole CDR3 protein is CASPTGVGNTIYF.

Note on this clone: The CDR3 extends 3 residues past the end of the read, so its final part is completed from the germline J gene. The genes are TRBV2 and TRBJ2-2; 12 positions match TRBD2. The CDR3 runs to 16 residues. V gave up 7 bases and J gave up 5 bases; unmatched junction bases: 8. The V gene's germline CDR1 is SNHLY and CDR2 FYNNEI. CDR3 bases read: TGTGCCAGCAAAACTAGCGGGGGGCCGAGGACCGGGGAG. Residues: CASKTSGGPRTGE. In full, the CDR3 is CASKTSGGPRTGELFF.

Notes on this clone: The read falls 3 residues short of the CDR3 end, and the missing part is taken from the germline J gene. The chain joins TRBV23-1 to TRBJ2-7, with TRBD1 as a possible D gene (5 bases). TRBV23-1 is an ORF for which the function is uncertain. The V end lost 6 bases, the J end lost 3 bases, and 12 bases lay between the germline ends. The CDR3 covers 13 residues. The CDR3 sequence is CASRPRQGYEQYF. CDR3 DNA, as far as it was read: TGCGCCAGCAGACCCAGGCAGGGCTACGAG.

In its sample, this clone was seen many times. The sequenced fragment ends 3 residues before the CDR3 boundary, so the rest is inferred from the germline J gene. The V gene is TRBV20-1, the J gene TRBJ2-7, with 9 bases fitting TRBD2. Germline assignment: CDR1 DFQATT and CDR2 SNEGSKA (reference sequence). CDR3 length: 13 amino acids. Trimming at V came to 1 base and at J to 2 bases, leaving 0 bases not matched to a gene. The covered CDR3 bases are TGCAGTGCTAGAGGGACTAGCGCCTACGAG. Translating it yields CSARGTSAYE. From start to end, the CDR3 is CSARGTSAYEQYF.

This clone showed up just a few times. The CDR3 extends 3 residues past the end of the read, so its final part is completed from the germline J gene. J is TRBJ1-2 and V is TRBV19; D is perhaps TRBD1 (6 bases). Germline loops: CDR1 LNHDA, CDR2 SQIVND (reference sequence). This CDR3 has 15 amino acids. V shed 7 bases and J shed 0 bases, with 15 bases lying between them. Incomplete CDR3 DNA: TGTGCCAGTAACCTAGACAGGCGAGCTAACTATGGC. Protein product: CASNLDRRANYG. The entire CDR3 sequence reads CASNLDRRANYGYTF.

This clone was detected ten times or more. Sequencing ends 3 residues short of the CDR3 end; the germline J gene provides the rest. The chain employs TRBV30 and TRBJ1-2; no firm D call. The germline gives CDR1 GTSNPN, CDR2 SVGIG (reference sequence). CDR3 length equals 8 residues. V lost 6 bases to trimming and J lost 6 bases, with 2 bases between them. The sequenced part of the CDR3 DNA is TGTGCCTGTAATGGC. Translating it yields CACNG. The full CDR3 is CACNGYTF.

This clone was seen only a few times. The sequenced fragment ends 3 residues before the CDR3 boundary, so the rest is inferred from the germline J gene. This rearrangement joins TRBV30 to TRBJ2-5; D might be TRBD2 (6 bases). Trimming took off 5 bases at V and 0 bases at J, with 19 bases between the two ends. Germline V CDR1 and CDR2: GTSNPN, SVGIG (reference sequence). This CDR3 region has 16 residues. CDR3 residues: CAWLQGTDWDQETQYF. The CDR3 DNA, read in part, is TGTGCCTGGCTTCAAGGGACTGATTGGGACCAAGAGACC.

This clone was found many times. The CDR3 end is not reached by the read, which stops 3 residues before it; the germline J gene fills it in. J is TRBJ2-7 and V is TRBV7-8, with D perhaps TRBD1 (5 bases). V was shortened by 5 bases and J by 0 bases, with 17 bases between the two germline ends. The germline V gene has CDR1 SGHVS and CDR2 FQNEAQ. This CDR3 region has 16 residues. CDR3 in amino acids: CASSPSGSGPSYEQYF. Incomplete CDR3 DNA: TGTGCCAGCAGCCCATCCGGATCAGGGCCCTCCTACGAG.

This clone has only a few counts. The read ends 3 residues shy of where the CDR3 ends; the end is completed using the germline J gene. V usage is TRBV11-2 and J usage is TRBJ2-7; 7 nucleotides line up with TRBD1. This CDR3 region has 14 residues. V shed 2 bases, J shed 5 bases, and the junction held 6 bases outside the gene matches. Germline CDR1 reads SGHAT; CDR2 reads FQNNGV. CDR3 region: CASSLQGVRDEQYF. The DNA read from the CDR3 is TGTGCCAGCAGCTTACAGGGGGTACGGGACGAG.

This clone was detected only a few times. The CDR3 goes on 3 residues after the read ends, and that part is filled in from the germline J gene. This rearrangement joins TRBV7-3 to TRBJ2-7, with D tentatively TRBD2 (5 bases). In germline, CDR1 is SGHTA, CDR2 FQGTGA. CDR3 size: 14 residues. V dropped 2 bases and J dropped 0 bases, with 8 bases sitting between them. CDR3 amino acids: CASSLQADSYEQYF. The sequenced part of the CDR3 DNA is TGTGCCAGCAGCTTACAAGCGGACTCCTACGAG.

This clone was observed a handful of times. The read ends 3 residues early relative to the CDR3; the germline J gene fills the gap. The J gene is TRBJ1-1, the V gene TRBV30; D is perhaps TRBD1 (6 bases). This CDR3 is 17 amino acids long. The germline V gene has CDR1 GTSNPN and CDR2 SVGIG (reference sequence). V was trimmed by 4 bases and J by 6 bases, leaving 27 bases between them. The sequenced part of the CDR3 DNA is TGTGCCTGGATTGGCGGGCGAGGGGGTATCGCCTTGGCTGAA. This encodes CAWIGGRGGIALAE. The full CDR3 protein reads CAWIGGRGGIALAEAFF.

Details on this clone: The read gets to within 3 residues of the CDR3 end, and the germline J gene fills in the rest. This chain joins TRBV5-1 and TRBJ2-5; 8 bases are shared with TRBD1. CDR1 is SGHRS and CDR2 is YFSETQ in the germline V gene. J lost 3 bases, V lost 4 bases, and 2 bases had no gene match. CDR3 length equals 13 residues. CDR3 bases read: TGCGCCAGCAGCCCGACAGGGGAAGAGACC. This encodes CASSPTGEET. The full CDR3 reads CASSPTGEETQYF.

At least ten counts were recorded for this clone. Mismatch with germline at one junction end may stem from a read error. The CDR3 DNA, read in part, is TGTGCTAGCAGCTTGGAGTTTAGCGGCAATGAG. Amino acids: CASSLEFSGNE. The whole CDR3 sequence is CASSLEFSGNEQFF. V and J are TRBV7-7 and TRBJ2-1; D may be TRBD2 (6 bases). The CDR3 goes on 3 residues after the read ends, and that part is filled in from the germline J gene. CDR3 size: 14 residues. From germline, CDR1 is SSHAT and CDR2 FNYEAQ (reference sequence).

This clone was observed at least ten times. The CDR3 is cut off 3 residues early in the read; its end comes from the germline J gene. This rearrangement joins TRBV12-3 or TRBV12-4 to TRBJ1-5; possible D gene TRBD1, 5 bases. V lost 3 bases and J lost 7, with 7 bases in between. The CDR3 sequence is 12 residues long. Partial CDR3 DNA: TGTGCCAGCAGTTTCGGGGGACAGCCC. This sequence encodes CASSFGGQP. The complete CDR3 sequence is CASSFGGQPQHF.

This clone was seen many times. The read gets to within 3 residues of the CDR3 end, and the germline J gene fills in the rest. V usage is TRBV18 and J usage is TRBJ1-1; D possibly corresponds to TRBD1 (5 bases). Germline CDR1 and CDR2: KGHSH and LQKENI. Trimming shortened V by 2 bases and J by 0 bases, and 13 bases separated the two germline ends. The CDR3 totals 16 residues. The CDR3 sequence is CASSPLPRGLNTEAFF. The CDR3 bases that were read are TGTGCCAGCTCACCATTGCCTCGGGGGTTGAACACTGAA.

This clone was counted between two and nine times. The read terminates 3 residues ahead of where the CDR3 ends, so the germline J gene completes it. The V gene is TRBV6-2 or TRBV6-3, the J gene TRBJ1-2, with TRBD1 matching 7 bases. Germline V lookup: CDR1 MNHEY, CDR2 SVGEGT. After removal of 0 bases from V and 7 bases from J, the junction contained 2 bases not matched to a gene. CDR3 size: 13 residues. The DNA read from the CDR3 is TGTGCCAGCAGTTACTCGGCAGGGGGTGGC. Translated, it gives CASSYSAGGG. The full CDR3 sequence reads CASSYSAGGGYTF.

This clone was observed a handful of times. Sequencing ends 3 residues short of the CDR3 end; the germline J gene provides the rest. The gene calls are TRBV18 and TRBJ1-1, with 7 bases identical to TRBD1. Germline V lookup: CDR1 KGHSH, CDR2 LQKENI. Trimming took 4 bases from V and 4 from J; bases not matched to a gene: 6. CDR3 length: 14 amino acids. Partial CDR3 DNA: TGTGCCAGCTCACGGGGACAGTTCGGCACTGAA. It encodes CASSRGQFGTE. The CDR3, in full, reads CASSRGQFGTEAFF.

This clone appeared many times. The CDR3 end lies 3 residues beyond the end of the read and is filled in from the germline J gene. V and J are TRBV4-2 and TRBJ2-2, with 16 bases that match TRBD2. The CDR3 contains 20 residues. Germline trimming cut 4 bases from V and 5 bases from J; bases unmatched to any gene: 13. Germline-derived CDR1 and CDR2 are LGHNA and YNFKEQ. The part of the CDR3 DNA that was read is TGTGCCAGCAGCCTCCGGGGCGGGGGACTAGCGGGGGGGCTGACCGGGGAG. Encoded protein: CASSLRGGGLAGGLTGE. The full CDR3 sequence reads CASSLRGGGLAGGLTGELFF.

This clone was seen a handful of times. The read ends 3 residues before the CDR3 terminus; that terminus is restored from the germline J gene. The chain joins TRBV30 to TRBJ1-5, with D possibly being TRBD1 (5 bases). Germline values: CDR1 GTSNPN, CDR2 SVGIG (reference sequence). The CDR3 length is 17 residues. Deletions cut 3 bases from V and 0 bases from J, with 18 bases between. The sequenced part of the CDR3 DNA is TGTGCCTGGAGGGGGCCGGCAGGGACTCCTAGCAATCAGCCC. Translation: CAWRGPAGTPSNQP. The CDR3, in full, reads CAWRGPAGTPSNQPQHF.